This T cell receptor (beta chain) originates from a study of blood T cells in healthy people across ages. Sample donors were healthy Caucasian individuals that came from Russia, aged about 6 to 95. Isolated PBMCs totaled at least 6 million in each sample. Primed by a sample-barcoded 5' primer and a J-beta primer mix, a second PCR proceeded for roughly 6 to 12 cycles. Using its own MiXCR run on the 5' RACE reads, TCRdb lists one record per CDR3 protein. The sample lists hundreds of thousands of distinct CDR3 sequences, approximately 52% occurring once. In the case of this clonotype: Its antigen is not known.

Study-wide findings and caveats: Changes in expanded clonotypes were possibly confounded, as the CMV status of donors was unknown. Estimated diversity, derived from one million T cells, was regarded as an underestimate.

The CDR3 has 12 residues. Per the germline V gene, CDR1 is SGHAT and CDR2 is FQDESV (reference sequence). With V trimmed by 8 bases and J by 5 bases, 5 bases remained unmatched. V and J are TRBV11-1 and TRBJ2-7; TRBD1 aligns across 8 bases. Sequencing was performed on blood. The receptor was derived from a woman older than 75 in good health. The CDR3 region has the DNA TGTGCCAGCGCACCGACAGGGGACGAGCAGTACTTC. Amino acids: CASAPTGDEQYF. Drawing the rest from reference TRBV11-1 and TRBJ2-7, the complete variable domain is EAEVAQSPRYKITEKSQAVAFWCDPISGHATLYWYRQILGQGPELLVQFQDESVVDDSQLPKDRFSAERLKGVDSTLKIQPAELGDSAMYLCASAPTGDEQYFGPGTRLTVT.